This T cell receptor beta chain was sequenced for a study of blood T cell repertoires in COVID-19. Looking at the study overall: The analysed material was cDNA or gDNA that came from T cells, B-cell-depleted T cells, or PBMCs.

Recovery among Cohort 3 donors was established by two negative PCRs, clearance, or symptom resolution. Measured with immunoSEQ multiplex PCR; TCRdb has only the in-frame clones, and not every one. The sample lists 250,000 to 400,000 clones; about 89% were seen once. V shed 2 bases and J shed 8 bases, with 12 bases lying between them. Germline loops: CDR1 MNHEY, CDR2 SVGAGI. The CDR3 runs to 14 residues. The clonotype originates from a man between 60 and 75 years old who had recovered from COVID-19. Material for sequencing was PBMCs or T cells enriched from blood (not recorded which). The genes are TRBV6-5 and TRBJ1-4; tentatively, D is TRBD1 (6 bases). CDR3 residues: CASSYGGRIEKLFF. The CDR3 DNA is TGTGCCAGCAGTTACGGGGGCAGGATAGAAAAACTGTTTTTT.